This TCR beta chain was observed in a study of CXCR3-negative and CXCR3-positive naive CD8 T cells. This clonotype registers medium-sized by frequency. What it recognizes is unknown. There are 12 residues in the CDR3. Per the germline V gene, CDR1 is MDHEN and CDR2 is SYDVKM. In preparing the TRB cDNA libraries, 5' RACE with UMI labels was used. After re-calling the 5' RACE reads, TCRdb lists one entry per CDR3 protein, DNA absent. The sample totals about 8,400 distinct CDR3 sequences; its top ten clones hold about 2%. Study results and caveats: The majority of assays used fresh PBMCs, and CXCR3 expression partially decreased after cryopreservation. The study found more hydrophobic TRB CDR3s in CXCR3-positive naive cells than in CXCR3-negative naive cells.

Material for sequencing was naive CXCR3+ CD8+ T cells from blood. As to subset: CD45RO-CCR7+CD27+CD95- naive CD8+ T cells expressing CXCR3 (TNR3+). The clonotype was recovered from a human donor in good health. Some clones in this sample may be carry-over from other donors' samples. The rearrangement links TRBV28 to TRBJ2-1. CDR3 sequence: CASNRLYNEQFF.